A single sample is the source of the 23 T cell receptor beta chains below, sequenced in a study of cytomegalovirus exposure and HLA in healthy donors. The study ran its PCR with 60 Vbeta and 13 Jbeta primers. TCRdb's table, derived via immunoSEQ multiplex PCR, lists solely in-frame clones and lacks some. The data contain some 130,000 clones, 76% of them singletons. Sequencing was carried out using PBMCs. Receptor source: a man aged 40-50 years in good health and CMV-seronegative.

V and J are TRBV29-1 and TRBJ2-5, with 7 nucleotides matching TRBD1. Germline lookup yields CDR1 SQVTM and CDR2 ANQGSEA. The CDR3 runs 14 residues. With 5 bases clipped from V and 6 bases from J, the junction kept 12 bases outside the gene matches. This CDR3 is CSVYGGTAKQTQYF. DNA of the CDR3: TGCAGCGTTTATGGTGGGACAGCGAAGCAGACCCAGTACTTC.

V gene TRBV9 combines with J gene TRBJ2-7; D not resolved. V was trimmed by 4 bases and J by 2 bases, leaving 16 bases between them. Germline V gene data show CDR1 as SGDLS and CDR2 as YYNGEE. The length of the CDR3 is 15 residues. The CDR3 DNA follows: TGTGCCAGCAGCTCTCGTTCGTCCAGTACCTACGAGCAGTACTTC. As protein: CASSSRSSSTYEQYF.

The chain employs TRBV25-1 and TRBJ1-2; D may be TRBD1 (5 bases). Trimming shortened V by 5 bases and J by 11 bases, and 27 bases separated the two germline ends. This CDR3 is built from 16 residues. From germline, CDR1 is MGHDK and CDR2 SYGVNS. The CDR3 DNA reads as TGTGCCAGCAGTTCCTTCGGCGGGGGGGTAGGTGGCGGGTACACCTTC. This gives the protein CASSSFGGGVGGGYTF.

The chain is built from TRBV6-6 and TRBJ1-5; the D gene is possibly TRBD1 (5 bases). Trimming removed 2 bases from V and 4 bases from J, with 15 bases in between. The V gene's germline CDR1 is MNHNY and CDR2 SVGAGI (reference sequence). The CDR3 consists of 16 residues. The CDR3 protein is CASSYEGRGLNQPQHF. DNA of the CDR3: TGTGCCAGCAGTTACGAGGGGAGGGGCCTAAATCAGCCCCAGCATTTT.

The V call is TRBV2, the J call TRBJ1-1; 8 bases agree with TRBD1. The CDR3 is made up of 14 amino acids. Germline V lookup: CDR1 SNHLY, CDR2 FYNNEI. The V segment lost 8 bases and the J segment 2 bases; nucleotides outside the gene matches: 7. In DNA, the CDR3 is TGTGCCAGCGAGACAGGGGAGTTCAACACTGAAGCTTTCTTT. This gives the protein CASETGEFNTEAFF.

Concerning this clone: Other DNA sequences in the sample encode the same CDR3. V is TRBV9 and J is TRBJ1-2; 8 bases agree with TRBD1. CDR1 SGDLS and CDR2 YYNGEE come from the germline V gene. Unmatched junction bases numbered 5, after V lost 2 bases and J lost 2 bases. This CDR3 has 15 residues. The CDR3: CASSVGQGGNYGYTF. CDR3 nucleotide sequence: TGTGCCAGCAGCGTCGGACAGGGAGGAAACTATGGCTACACCTTC.

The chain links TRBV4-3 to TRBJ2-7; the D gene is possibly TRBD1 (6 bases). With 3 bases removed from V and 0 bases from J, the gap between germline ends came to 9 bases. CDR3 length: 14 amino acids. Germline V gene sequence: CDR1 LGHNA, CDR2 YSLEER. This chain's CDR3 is CASSQGTNSYEQYF. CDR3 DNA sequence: TGCGCCAGCAGCCAGGGGACAAACTCCTACGAGCAGTACTTC.

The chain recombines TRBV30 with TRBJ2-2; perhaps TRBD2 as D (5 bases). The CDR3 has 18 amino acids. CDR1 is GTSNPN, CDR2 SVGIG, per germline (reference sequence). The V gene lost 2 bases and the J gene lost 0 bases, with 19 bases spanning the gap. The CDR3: CAWSPTGSIPANTGELFF. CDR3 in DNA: TGTGCCTGGAGTCCAACGGGGTCGATCCCCGCGAACACCGGGGAGCTGTTTTTT.

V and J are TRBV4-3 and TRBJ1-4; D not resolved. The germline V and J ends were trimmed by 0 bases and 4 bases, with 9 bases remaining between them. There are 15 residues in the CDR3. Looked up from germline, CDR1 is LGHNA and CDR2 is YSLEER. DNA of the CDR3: TGCGCCAGCAGCCAAGACGAGGGCCGTAATGAAAAACTGTTTTTT. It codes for CASSQDEGRNEKLFF.

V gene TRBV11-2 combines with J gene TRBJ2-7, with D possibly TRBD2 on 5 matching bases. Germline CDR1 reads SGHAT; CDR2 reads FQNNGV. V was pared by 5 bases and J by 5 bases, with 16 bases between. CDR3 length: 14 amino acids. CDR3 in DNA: TGTGCCAGCAGCCCGCCCACCCAGCGGAACGAGCAGTACTTC. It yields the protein CASSPPTQRNEQYF.

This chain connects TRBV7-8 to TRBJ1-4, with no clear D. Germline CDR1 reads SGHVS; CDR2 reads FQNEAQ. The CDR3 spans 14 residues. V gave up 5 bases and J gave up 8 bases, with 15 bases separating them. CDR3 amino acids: CASSVGGWQEKLFF. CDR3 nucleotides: TGTGCCAGCAGCGTCGGAGGTTGGCAAGAAAAACTGTTTTTT.

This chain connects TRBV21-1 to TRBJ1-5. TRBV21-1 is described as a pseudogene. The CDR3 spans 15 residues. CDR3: CASSKETGSNQPQHF. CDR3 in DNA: TGTGCCAGCAGCAAAGAAACGGGAAGCAATCAGCCCCAGCATTTT.

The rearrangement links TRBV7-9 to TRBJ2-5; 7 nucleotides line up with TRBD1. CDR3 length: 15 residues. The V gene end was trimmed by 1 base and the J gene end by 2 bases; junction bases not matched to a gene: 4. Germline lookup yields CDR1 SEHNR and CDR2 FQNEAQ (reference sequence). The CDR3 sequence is CASSLVATGQETQYF. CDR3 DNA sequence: TGTGCCAGCAGCTTAGTAGCGACAGGGCAAGAGACCCAGTACTTC.

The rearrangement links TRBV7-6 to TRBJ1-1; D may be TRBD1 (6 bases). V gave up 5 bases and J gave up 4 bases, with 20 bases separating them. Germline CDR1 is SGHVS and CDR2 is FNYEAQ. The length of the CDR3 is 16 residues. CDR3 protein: CASSLTPRQGGTEAFF. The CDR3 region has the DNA TGTGCCAGCAGCCTAACGCCTAGACAAGGGGGCACTGAAGCTTTCTTT.

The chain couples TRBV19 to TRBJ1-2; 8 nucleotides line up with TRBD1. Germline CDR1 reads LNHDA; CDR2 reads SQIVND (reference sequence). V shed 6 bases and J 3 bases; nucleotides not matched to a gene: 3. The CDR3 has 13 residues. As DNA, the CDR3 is TGTGCCAGTAGCCAGACAGGGGACTATGGCTACACCTTC. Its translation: CASSQTGDYGYTF. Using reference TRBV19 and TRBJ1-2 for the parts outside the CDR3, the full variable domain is DGGITQSPKYLFRKEGQNVTLSCEQNLNHDAMYWYRQDPGQGLRLIYYSQIVNDFQKGDIAEGYSVSREKKESFPLTVTSAQKNPTAFYLCASSQTGDYGYTFGSGTRLTVV.

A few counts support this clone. The chain's CDR3 is CASSFEETQYF. CDR3 bases: TGTGCCAGCAGCTTCGAAGAGACCCAGTACTTC. This chain joins TRBV11-2 and TRBJ2-5; no clear D gene. CDR1 SGHAT and CDR2 FQNNGV come from the germline V gene. V shed 3 bases and J shed 3 bases, with 2 bases lying between them. This CDR3 is 11 amino acids long.

The CDR3 nucleotides read TGCGCCAGCAGCCCCCCGGGGGAAACTGATACGCAGTATTTT. It translates to CASSPPGETDTQYF. The chain combines TRBV4-1 with TRBJ2-3, with D perhaps matching TRBD2 (6 bases). Germline CDR1 reads MGHRA; CDR2 reads YSYEKL. Trimming stripped 4 bases from V and 6 bases from J, with 14 bases between. This CDR3 is built from 14 residues.

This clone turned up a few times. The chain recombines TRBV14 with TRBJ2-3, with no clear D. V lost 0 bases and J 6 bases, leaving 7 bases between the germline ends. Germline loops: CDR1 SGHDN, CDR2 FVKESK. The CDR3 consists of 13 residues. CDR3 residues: CASSQDWRDTQYF. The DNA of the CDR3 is TGTGCCAGCAGCCAAGATTGGCGGGATACGCAGTATTTT.

The CDR3 DNA is TGTGCCATCAGTGAACCGGGACAGGGGTACGATTATGGCTACACCTTC. Protein sequence: CAISEPGQGYDYGYTF. This chain uses TRBV10-3 with TRBJ1-2; 10 positions match TRBD1. Germline-derived CDR1 and CDR2 are ENHRY and SYGVKD. CDR3 size: 16 residues. J was trimmed by 5 bases and V by 3 bases; bases with no gene match: 9.

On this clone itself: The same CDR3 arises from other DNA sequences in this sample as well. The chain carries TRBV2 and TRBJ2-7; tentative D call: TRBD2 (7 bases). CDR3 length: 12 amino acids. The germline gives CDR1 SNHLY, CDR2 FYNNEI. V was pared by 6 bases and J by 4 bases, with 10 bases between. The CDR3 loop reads CASRGGPYEQYF. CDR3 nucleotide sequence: TGTGCCAGCAGGGGGGGGCCGTACGAGCAGTACTTC. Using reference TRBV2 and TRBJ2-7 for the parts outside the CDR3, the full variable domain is EPEVTQTPSHQVTQMGQEVILRCVPISNHLYFYWYRQILGQKVEFLVSFYNNEISEKSEIFDDQFSVERPDGSNFTLKIRSTKLEDSAMYFCASRGGPYEQYFGPGTRLTVT.

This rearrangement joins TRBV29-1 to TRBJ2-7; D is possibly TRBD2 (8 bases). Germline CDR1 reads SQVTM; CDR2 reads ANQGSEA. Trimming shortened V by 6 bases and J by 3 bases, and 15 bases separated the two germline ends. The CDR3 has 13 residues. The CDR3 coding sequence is TGCAGCGTGAGGGACAGCGGGGGCTACGAGCAGTACTTC. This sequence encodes CSVRDSGGYEQYF.

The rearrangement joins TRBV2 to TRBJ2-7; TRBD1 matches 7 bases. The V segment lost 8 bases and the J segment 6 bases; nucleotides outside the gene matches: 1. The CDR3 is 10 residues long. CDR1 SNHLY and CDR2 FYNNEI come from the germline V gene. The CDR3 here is CASYRGEQYF. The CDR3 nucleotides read TGTGCCAGCTACAGGGGCGAGCAGTACTTC.

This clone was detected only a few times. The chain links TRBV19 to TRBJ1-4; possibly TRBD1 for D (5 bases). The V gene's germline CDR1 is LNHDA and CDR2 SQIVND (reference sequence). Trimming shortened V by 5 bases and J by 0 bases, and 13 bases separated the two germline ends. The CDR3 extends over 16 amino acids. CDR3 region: CASSSRRTTTNEKLFF. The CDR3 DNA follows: TGTGCCAGTAGTTCACGACGGACAACAACTAATGAAAAACTGTTTTTT. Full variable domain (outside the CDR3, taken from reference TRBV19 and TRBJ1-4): DGGITQSPKYLFRKEGQNVTLSCEQNLNHDAMYWYRQDPGQGLRLIYYSQIVNDFQKGDIAEGYSVSREKKESFPLTVTSAQKNPTAFYLCASSSRRTTTNEKLFFGSGTQLSVL.